What follows is one TCR beta chain and its context. The extraction recovered at least 5 micrograms of total RNA per sample. The data were obtained in a study of blood T cells in healthy people across ages. Across the whole study: Capture by template switching was about one barcoded beta molecule per two T cells.

Then a second PCR, running about 6 to 12 cycles, was carried out with a sample-barcoded 5' primer and a J-beta primer mix. Each cDNA molecule, via a template-switch adaptor with 12 random nucleotides, was tagged. TCRdb passed the 5' RACE reads through MiXCR, listing each CDR3 protein once. The table has 550,000 to 800,000 distinct CDR3 sequences, roughly 32% seen once; the top ten hold 15% to 19%. The length of the CDR3 is 15 residues. Germline-derived CDR1 and CDR2 are MGHRA and YSYEKL. The origin of this receptor is a woman older than 75 in good health. What was sequenced was blood. V is TRBV4-1 and J is TRBJ2-7, with TRBD2 as a possible D gene (6 bases). The DNA end is more similar to TRBJ2-5, so the J call may be wrong. The CDR3 protein is CASSQGGGMRETQYF. The CDR3 nucleotides are TGCGCCAGCAGCCAAGGCGGCGGGATGAGAGAGACCCAGTACTTC.